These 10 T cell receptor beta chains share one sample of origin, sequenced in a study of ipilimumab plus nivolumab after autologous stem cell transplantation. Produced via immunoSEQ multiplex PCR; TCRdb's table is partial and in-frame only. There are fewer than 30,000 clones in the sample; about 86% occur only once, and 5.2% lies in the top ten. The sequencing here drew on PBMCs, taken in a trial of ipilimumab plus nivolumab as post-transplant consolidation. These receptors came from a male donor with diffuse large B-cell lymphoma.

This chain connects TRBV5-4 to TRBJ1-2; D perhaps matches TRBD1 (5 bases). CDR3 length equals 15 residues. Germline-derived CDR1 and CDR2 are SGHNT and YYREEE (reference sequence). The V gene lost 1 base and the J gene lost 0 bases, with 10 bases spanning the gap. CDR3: CASSLRLGANYGYTF. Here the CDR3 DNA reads TGTGCCAGCAGCTTGCGCTTAGGGGCTAACTATGGCTACACCTTC.

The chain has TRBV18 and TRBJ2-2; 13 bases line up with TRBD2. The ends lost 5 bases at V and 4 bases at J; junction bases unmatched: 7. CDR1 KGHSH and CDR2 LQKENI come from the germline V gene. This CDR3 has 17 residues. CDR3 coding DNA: TGTGCCAGCTCATCTACAGGGACTAGCGGGGCCACCGGGGAGCTGTTTTTT. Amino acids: CASSSTGTSGATGELFF.

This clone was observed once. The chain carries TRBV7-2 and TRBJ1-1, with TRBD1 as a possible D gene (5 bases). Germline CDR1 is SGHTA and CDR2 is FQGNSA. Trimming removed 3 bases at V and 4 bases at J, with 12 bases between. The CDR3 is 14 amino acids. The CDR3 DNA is TGTGCCAGCAGCTTCGGGGGAGAAAGCACTGAAGCTTTCTTT. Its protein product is CASSFGGESTEAFF.

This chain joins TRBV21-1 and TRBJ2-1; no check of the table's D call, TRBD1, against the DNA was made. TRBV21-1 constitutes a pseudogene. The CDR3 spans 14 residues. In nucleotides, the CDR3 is TGTGCCAGCAGCAGCCTAGGGGTCGTGAGTGAGCAGTTCTTC. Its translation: CASSSLGVVSEQFF.

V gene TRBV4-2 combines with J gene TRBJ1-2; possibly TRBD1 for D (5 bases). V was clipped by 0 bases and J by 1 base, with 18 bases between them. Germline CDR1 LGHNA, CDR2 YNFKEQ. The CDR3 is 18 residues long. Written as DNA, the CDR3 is TGTGCCAGCAGCCAAGATTCATTAGGGGACGGAAGTAACTATGGCTACACCTTC. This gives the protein CASSQDSLGDGSNYGYTF.

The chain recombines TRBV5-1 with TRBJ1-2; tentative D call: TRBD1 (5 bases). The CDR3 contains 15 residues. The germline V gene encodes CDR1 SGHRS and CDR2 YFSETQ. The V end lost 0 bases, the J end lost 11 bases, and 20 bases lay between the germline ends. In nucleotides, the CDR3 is TGCGCCAGCAGCTTGGGGGCAGGGACGGTTACGGATTACACCTTC. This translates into CASSLGAGTVTDYTF.

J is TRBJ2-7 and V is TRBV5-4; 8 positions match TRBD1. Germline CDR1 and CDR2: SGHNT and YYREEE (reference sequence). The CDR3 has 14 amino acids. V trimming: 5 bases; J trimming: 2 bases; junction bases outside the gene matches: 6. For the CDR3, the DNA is TGTGCCAGCAGACCCGGGACAGGAACCTACGAGCAGTACTTC. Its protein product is CASRPGTGTYEQYF.

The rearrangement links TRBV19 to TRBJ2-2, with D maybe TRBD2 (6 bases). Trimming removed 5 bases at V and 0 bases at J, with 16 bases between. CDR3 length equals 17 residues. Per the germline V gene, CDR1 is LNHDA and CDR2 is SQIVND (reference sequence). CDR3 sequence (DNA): TGTGCCAGTAGTCCTCGGGGTAGCGGAACGAACACCGGGGAGCTGTTTTTT. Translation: CASSPRGSGTNTGELFF. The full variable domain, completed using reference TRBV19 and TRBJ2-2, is DGGITQSPKYLFRKEGQNVTLSCEQNLNHDAMYWYRQDPGQGLRLIYYSQIVNDFQKGDIAEGYSVSREKKESFPLTVTSAQKNPTAFYLCASSPRGSGTNTGELFFGEGSRLTVL.

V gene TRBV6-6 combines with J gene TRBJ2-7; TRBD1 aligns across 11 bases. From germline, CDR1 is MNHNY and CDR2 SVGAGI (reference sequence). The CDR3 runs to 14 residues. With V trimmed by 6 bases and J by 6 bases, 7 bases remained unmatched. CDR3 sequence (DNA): TGTGCCAGCAGAGGACAGGGGGCAATAATCGAGCAGTACTTC. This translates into CASRGQGAIIEQYF.

CDR3: CAISRASFYEQYF. For the CDR3, the DNA is TGTGCCATCAGTCGGGCCTCCTTCTACGAGCAGTACTTC. The V gene is TRBV10-3, the J gene TRBJ2-7; D is undetermined. Trimming shortened V by 5 bases and J by 3 bases, and 11 bases separated the two germline ends. Germline V gene data show CDR1 as ENHRY and CDR2 as SYGVKD. CDR3 length: 13 residues.